Following are 26 T cell receptor beta chains from one sample sequenced in a study of T cells after posttransplantation cyclophosphamide. Some clones are missing from TCRdb's copy, which holds only in-frame ones; the method was immunoSEQ multiplex PCR. The sample yields fewer than 40,000 clones, about 90% seen once. The source material was PBMCs. These receptors were taken from a woman in her thirties or forties with a blood cancer, CMV-positive, and with a related stem cell donor.

The rearrangement uses TRBV9 and TRBJ2-1; no clear D. Trimming took off 7 bases at V and 3 bases at J, with 8 bases between the two ends. Germline lookup yields CDR1 SGDLS and CDR2 YYNGEE. This CDR3 is built from 12 residues. In DNA form, the CDR3 reads TGTGCCAGCTCCCAGCGCTACAATGAGCAGTTCTTC. Translating it yields CASSQRYNEQFF.

The chain carries TRBV10-3 and TRBJ2-5; D may be TRBD1 (5 bases). This CDR3 contains 13 residues. Looked up from germline, CDR1 is ENHRY and CDR2 is SYGVKD. Trimming took 4 bases from V and 5 from J, leaving 11 bases between them. Here the CDR3 DNA reads TGTGCCATCAGTGGGGGCGTTAAGGAGACCCAGTACTTC. This sequence encodes CAISGGVKETQYF.

The rearrangement joins TRBV19 to TRBJ1-5, with D perhaps TRBD1 (5 bases). The CDR3 is made up of 14 amino acids. CDR1 and CDR2 (germline): LNHDA, SQIVND (reference sequence). The ends were cut back, 4 bases at V and 0 bases at J, with 7 bases in the middle. CDR3 residues: CASSSDSSNQPQHF. The CDR3 nucleotides read TGTGCCAGTAGTAGTGACAGTAGCAATCAGCCCCAGCATTTT.

The V and J genes are TRBV7-9 and TRBJ2-3, with 11 bases fitting TRBD2. The V gene's germline CDR1 is SEHNR and CDR2 FQNEAQ (reference sequence). Trimming took 1 base from V and 2 from J; bases not matched to a gene: 11. The CDR3 is 19 amino acids. In nucleotides, the CDR3 is TGTGCCAGCAGCTTAGGAGGTCCGGTAGCGGGGGGGTACACAGATACGCAGTATTTT. This translates into CASSLGGPVAGGYTDTQYF.

The chain links TRBV29-1 to TRBJ1-2, with 9 bases identical to TRBD1. Germline V lookup: CDR1 SQVTM, CDR2 ANQGSEA. V shed 0 bases, J shed 8 bases, and the junction held 7 bases outside the gene matches. The CDR3 totals 14 residues. The CDR3, as DNA: TGCAGCGTTGAAGATACAGGGGGCGCGGGAGGCTACACCTTC. This sequence encodes CSVEDTGGAGGYTF.

V usage is TRBV9 and J usage is TRBJ2-3; 7 nucleotides align to TRBD1. With V trimmed by 3 bases and J by 3 bases, 7 bases remained unmatched. The germline V gene has CDR1 SGDLS and CDR2 YYNGEE. There are 15 residues in the CDR3. CDR3 amino acids: CASSASGGFTDTQYF. CDR3 nucleotide sequence: TGTGCCAGCAGCGCGTCAGGGGGATTTACAGATACGCAGTATTTT.

The rearrangement uses TRBV12-5 and TRBJ2-7; 10 bases are shared with TRBD2. CDR1 is LGHNT and CDR2 is FRNRAP in the germline V gene. The CDR3 runs 15 residues. V dropped 0 bases and J dropped 3; count of bases not matched to a gene: 2. For the CDR3, the DNA is TGTGCTAGTGGTTTGGTACTAGCGGGGAACTACGAGCAGTACTTC. Residues: CASGLVLAGNYEQYF.

The J gene is TRBJ1-6, the V gene TRBV9; D gene uncertain. Trimming shortened V by 3 bases and J by 10 bases, and 17 bases separated the two germline ends. Germline loops: CDR1 SGDLS, CDR2 YYNGEE. The CDR3 has 15 residues. CDR3 amino acids: CASSAEGSSGSPLHF. The DNA for the CDR3 is TGTGCCAGCAGCGCCGAGGGATCTTCGGGATCACCCCTCCACTTT. Full variable domain (rest looked up from reference TRBV9 and TRBJ1-6): DSGVTQTPKHLITATGQRVTLRCSPRSGDLSVYWYQQSLDQGLQFLIQYYNGEERAKGNILERFSAQQFPDLHSELNLSSLELGDSALYFCASSAEGSSGSPLHFGNGTRLTVT.

This clone appeared a single time. The chain combines TRBV7-8 with TRBJ2-1; a weak D match, TRBD2 (6 bases). The CDR3 runs 13 residues. Per the germline V gene, CDR1 is SGHVS and CDR2 is FQNEAQ. V gave up 0 bases and J gave up 10 bases, with 10 bases separating them. CDR3 nucleotides: TGTGCCAGCAGCTTAGCGCGGGGAGGAGAGCAGTTCTTC. Protein product: CASSLARGGEQFF.

This clone has just one count. V and J are TRBV7-9 and TRBJ1-5, with 9 bases aligning to TRBD1. In germline, CDR1 is SEHNR, CDR2 FQNEAQ (reference sequence). V was pared by 0 bases and J by 4 bases, with 10 bases of the junction left unmatched. The CDR3 consists of 18 residues. CDR3 nucleotide sequence: TGTGCCAGCAGCTTAGCGAATCCAGGACAGGGGAGGAATCAGCCCCAGCATTTT. Amino acid sequence: CASSLANPGQGRNQPQHF.

The CDR3 is CASSPSRASYNEQFF. The DNA of the CDR3 is TGCGCCAGCAGCCCCTCTCGCGCCTCCTACAATGAGCAGTTCTTC. The J gene is TRBJ2-1, the V gene TRBV5-1; the D is unclear. The germline CDR1 and CDR2 sequences are SGHRS and YFSETQ. Deletions cut 4 bases from V and 0 bases from J, with 11 bases between. The CDR3 length is 15 residues.

This rearrangement joins TRBV11-2 to TRBJ2-6; weak D call: TRBD2 (5 bases). CDR1 SGHAT and CDR2 FQNNGV come from the germline V gene. The length of the CDR3 is 17 residues. V was shortened by 4 bases and J by 1 base, with 14 bases between the two germline ends. The DNA of the CDR3 is TGTGCCAGCAGCTCCGGGGTCCTTAGGTCTGGGGCCAACGTCCTGACTTTC. Its protein is CASSSGVLRSGANVLTF.

The rearrangement uses TRBV6-5 and TRBJ2-3; 14 nucleotides match TRBD2. The CDR3 covers 14 residues. V was clipped by 10 bases and J by 10 bases; unmatched bases: 10. Germline values: CDR1 MNHEY, CDR2 SVGAGI. The CDR3 sequence: CATQTSGGAIAQYF. The CDR3, as DNA: TGTGCCACCCAGACTAGCGGGGGGGCGATCGCGCAGTATTTT.

This chain connects TRBV19 to TRBJ1-2; D is undetermined. The germline CDR1 and CDR2 sequences are LNHDA and SQIVND (reference sequence). This CDR3 comprises 12 residues. Trimming stripped 7 bases from V and 14 bases from J, with 20 bases between. The CDR3 bases are TGTGCCAGTATCAATACTGTCCTTGGAGTGACCTTC. Protein sequence: CASINTVLGVTF.

The chain couples TRBV5-1 to TRBJ2-3; TRBD2 agrees at 9 bases. The CDR3 is 15 amino acids. The junction had 1 base not matched to a gene; V was cut back by 1 base and J by 1 base. Germline V gene lookup returns CDR1 SGHRS and CDR2 YFSETQ. The CDR3, as DNA: TGCGCCAGCAGCTTGTCTAGCGGGGGCACAGATACGCAGTATTTT. It yields the protein CASSLSSGGTDTQYF.

The rearrangement links TRBV6-6 to TRBJ1-5; 8 bases fit TRBD1. Per the germline V gene, CDR1 is MNHNY and CDR2 is SVGAGI (reference sequence). The CDR3 covers 16 residues. Trimming removed 6 bases from V and 7 bases from J; junction bases left unmatched: 14. This chain's CDR3 is CASRQKGQGARQPQHF. In DNA form, the CDR3 reads TGTGCCAGCAGGCAAAAAGGACAGGGAGCAAGGCAGCCCCAGCATTTT.

The chain uses TRBV13 and TRBJ2-1; TRBD2 matches 7 bases. Germline values: CDR1 PRHDT, CDR2 FYEKMQ (reference sequence). The CDR3 contains 14 residues. J lost 7 bases, V lost 1 base, and 4 bases had no gene match. The CDR3 here is CASSLVAGVNEQFF. The CDR3 nucleotides read TGTGCCAGCAGCTTAGTCGCGGGGGTTAATGAGCAGTTCTTC. Full variable domain (rest looked up from reference TRBV13 and TRBJ2-1): AAGVIQSPRHLIKEKRETATLKCYPIPRHDTVYWYQQGPGQDPQFLISFYEKMQSDKGSIPDRFSAQQFSDYHSELNMSSLELGDSALYFCASSLVAGVNEQFFGPGTRLTVL.

This rearrangement joins TRBV6-5 to TRBJ2-7; possibly TRBD1 for D (7 bases). Germline CDR1 reads MNHEY; CDR2 reads SVGAGI. Trimming took 5 bases from V and 1 from J, leaving 12 bases between them. The CDR3 runs to 14 residues. The chain's CDR3 is CASSAGQQSYEQYF. Here the CDR3 DNA reads TGTGCCAGCAGTGCGGGACAGCAATCCTACGAGCAGTACTTC.

The CDR3 DNA is TGCGCCAGCAGCTTTCCGGGACTAGGTGGGAATGAGCAGTTCTTC. Translated, it gives CASSFPGLGGNEQFF. The genes are TRBV5-1 and TRBJ2-1; 8 bases are a match to TRBD2. Trimming removed 2 bases from V and 7 bases from J; junction bases left unmatched: 8. The germline V gene encodes CDR1 SGHRS and CDR2 YFSETQ. This CDR3 has 15 residues.

The chain employs TRBV2 and TRBJ1-6; maybe TRBD1 (6 bases). The germline V and J ends were trimmed by 4 bases and 7 bases, with 17 bases remaining between them. CDR1 and CDR2 from the germline V gene are SNHLY and FYNNEI. The CDR3 is 16 amino acids. This CDR3 is CASSAVGTRGNSPLHF. The DNA of the CDR3 is TGTGCCAGCAGTGCAGTTGGGACACGAGGCAATTCACCCCTCCACTTT.

The genes are TRBV5-1 and TRBJ2-7, with 12 bases that match TRBD1. The germline CDR1 and CDR2 sequences are SGHRS and YFSETQ. The CDR3 covers 18 residues. J lost 0 bases, V lost 1 base, and 8 bases had no gene match. The CDR3 loop reads CASSLTGTGGSSSYEQYF. CDR3 sequence (DNA): TGCGCCAGCAGCTTGACCGGGACAGGGGGCTCTTCCTCCTACGAGCAGTACTTC.

This chain links TRBV5-1 with TRBJ1-6; 9 positions agree with TRBD1. Germline V lookup: CDR1 SGHRS, CDR2 YFSETQ. V was pared by 4 bases and J by 8 bases, with 7 bases of the junction left unmatched. This CDR3 is 15 amino acids long. The CDR3 protein is CASSVQGAIDSPLHF. The CDR3 DNA reads as TGCGCCAGCAGCGTACAGGGGGCTATTGATTCACCCCTCCACTTT.

The J gene is TRBJ1-2, the V gene TRBV4-3; TRBD1 might be the D (5 bases). CDR1 is LGHNA, CDR2 YSLEER, per germline. V was clipped by 2 bases and J by 0 bases, with 13 bases between them. CDR3 length: 16 amino acids. CDR3 sequence: CASSQTGEASNYGYTF. The CDR3 nucleotides read TGCGCCAGCAGCCAAACGGGGGAGGCCTCTAACTATGGCTACACCTTC.

The chain uses TRBV7-6 and TRBJ2-1, with TRBD1 matching 8 bases. The CDR3 runs to 16 residues. Trimming cost V 4 bases and J 0 bases; bases outside gene matches: 5. Germline values: CDR1 SGHVS, CDR2 FNYEAQ. The DNA for the CDR3 is TGTGCCAGCAGCTGGAGGACAGGGAGCTCCTACAATGAGCAGTTCTTC. Its translation: CASSWRTGSSYNEQFF.

The chain carries TRBV2 and TRBJ2-3; D not certain. V lost 4 bases and J 6 bases, leaving 14 bases between the germline ends. This CDR3 is built from 14 residues. Germline V gene data show CDR1 as SNHLY and CDR2 as FYNNEI. The CDR3 spells CASSGLRRLDTQYF. Written as DNA, the CDR3 is TGTGCCAGCAGTGGCCTTAGGAGACTTGATACGCAGTATTTT.

The chain uses TRBV10-3 and TRBJ1-1; D may be TRBD1 (6 bases). The V gene lost 6 bases and the J gene lost 1 base, with 24 bases spanning the gap. The CDR3 runs to 18 residues. The V gene's germline CDR1 is ENHRY and CDR2 SYGVKD. The CDR3 spells CAIRLNSGGLEGNTEAFF. The CDR3 bases are TGTGCCATCAGGCTGAATAGCGGGGGCTTAGAGGGGAACACTGAAGCTTTCTTT.